This T cell receptor (beta chain) was observed in a study of a mutant IDH1 vaccine in newly diagnosed glioma. Study-level background: Vaccine administration was initiated 4-6 weeks following radiotherapy alone, or with temozolomide cycles. There were roughly 60% males and about 38% females among treated patients, whose mean age was roughly 40 years. Standard pretreatment was either radiotherapy, temozolomide, or, for most, radiochemotherapy with temozolomide.

Of note for this clone: Its antigen is not identified.

Repertoires were generated with immunoSEQ multiplex PCR, while TCRdb's copy carries only in-frame clones and drops some. This table holds about 43,000 clones, approximately 84% found once. Time point here: week 23, last vaccination. Vaccinated patients received 300 ug of mutant IDH1 20-mer peptide per dose, with topical imiquimod. CDR3 length: 13 amino acids. The germline V gene has CDR1 GTSNPN and CDR2 SVGIG (reference sequence). Trimming removed 1 base at V and 8 bases at J, with 11 bases between. The genes are TRBV30 and TRBJ1-4; no reliable D call. This TCR was sampled from a young woman with glioma. Some clones in this sample may be carry-over from other donors' samples. Sequences were derived from PBMCs, sampled from a glioma patient whose treatment included an IDH1 peptide vaccine. CDR3 DNA sequence: TGTGCCTGGAGTGAGATCGGTGGCGAAAAACTGTTTTTT. The encoded protein is CAWSEIGGEKLFF.